One and the same sample provided the 18 T cell receptor beta chains below, sequenced in a study of beta chain features in type 1 diabetes. Expressed TCRB transcripts were sequenced because the isolated RNA had all been reverse transcribed beforehand. Produced via immunoSEQ multiplex PCR; TCRdb's table is partial and in-frame only. This sample carries about 290,000 clones, approximately 8% of them seen once, and the ten largest clones take roughly 0.94%. Sequences were obtained from central memory CD4+ T cells from blood. The receptors originated from a woman younger than 35 in good health.

This clone appeared a few times. DNA for the CDR3: TGTGCCAGCAGTTACTCAGGGTTGCAGTTCTTC. The encoded protein is CASSYSGLQFF. The chain is built from TRBV6-5 and TRBJ2-1; D ambiguous. Trimming pared 0 bases from V and 12 bases from J, leaving 6 bases between. CDR1 MNHEY and CDR2 SVGAGI come from the germline V gene. This CDR3 is 11 amino acids long.

This rearrangement joins TRBV7-3 to TRBJ1-1, with TRBD1 as a possible D gene (5 bases). The V end was cut by 7 bases, the J end by 7 bases, with 16 bases between. The length of the CDR3 is 13 residues. Germline CDR1 SGHTA, CDR2 FQGTGA. The CDR3 reads CASTLGLGGEAFF. The CDR3 nucleotides are TGTGCCAGCACCTTGGGGCTGGGCGGTGAAGCTTTCTTT.

In the case of this clone: The sample contains more than one DNA sequence encoding this CDR3. The chain has TRBV30 and TRBJ2-5, with D uncertain. Trimming took off 2 bases at V and 5 bases at J, with 6 bases between the two ends. Germline loops: CDR1 GTSNPN, CDR2 SVGIG (reference sequence). The CDR3 has 11 residues. The CDR3 sequence is CAWSHGETQYF. CDR3 in DNA: TGTGCCTGGAGTCATGGTGAGACCCAGTACTTC.

This clone occurred many times. The gene calls are TRBV4-2 and TRBJ1-2; D not resolved. Germline CDR1 reads LGHNA; CDR2 reads YNFKEQ. This CDR3 contains 15 residues. V was pared by 0 bases and J by 0 bases, with 8 bases between. CDR3 in amino acids: CASSQDDRANYGYTF. Written as DNA, the CDR3 is TGTGCCAGCAGCCAAGATGATCGGGCTAACTATGGCTACACCTTC.

This clone was found many times. This chain joins TRBV15 and TRBJ2-7; D unclear. The germline V gene encodes CDR1 LNHNV and CDR2 YYDKDF (reference sequence). V lost 1 base to trimming and J lost 0 bases, with 7 bases between them. CDR3 size: 14 residues. Here the CDR3 DNA reads TGTGCCACCAGCAGAGGGGGATTCTCCTACGAGCAGTACGTC. Protein: CATSRGGFSYEQYV.

This clone has more than one count but fewer than ten. The chain carries TRBV28 and TRBJ1-1, with a tentative D call TRBD1 (5 bases). The V gene's germline CDR1 is MDHEN and CDR2 SYDVKM. Trimming removed 4 bases from V and 4 bases from J, with 13 bases in between. The CDR3 has 14 amino acids. The CDR3 DNA is TGTGCCAGCAGTTGGGAGGGGACCTCCACTGAAGCTTTCTTT. Translation: CASSWEGTSTEAFF.

This clone has more than one count but fewer than ten. CDR3 sequence: CASSVVQGATQYF. CDR3 DNA sequence: TGTGCCAGCAGCGTAGTCCAGGGGGCGACCCAGTACTTC. V gene TRBV9 combines with J gene TRBJ2-5; TRBD1 matches 8 bases. The CDR3 is 13 residues long. Trimming took 0 bases from V and 7 from J; bases not matched to a gene: 2. Germline CDR1 reads SGDLS; CDR2 reads YYNGEE.

This clone came up a few times. The rearrangement uses TRBV18 and TRBJ2-3; D may be TRBD2 (6 bases). Germline lookup yields CDR1 KGHSH and CDR2 LQKENI. V was pared by 8 bases and J by 2 bases, with 26 bases between. This CDR3 has 18 residues. DNA for the CDR3: TGTGCCAGCACAGGAGGGCGGCCTTACACCATCCTCACAGATACGCAGTATTTT. Protein: CASTGGRPYTILTDTQYF.

This chain joins TRBV19 and TRBJ2-6; no firm D call. The V gene lost 6 bases and the J gene lost 0 bases, with 6 bases spanning the gap. This CDR3 is built from 14 residues. From germline, CDR1 is LNHDA and CDR2 SQIVND (reference sequence). CDR3 bases: TGTGCCAGTAGAGACGGCTCTGGGGCCAACGTCCTGACTTTC. It codes for CASRDGSGANVLTF.

The rearrangement joins TRBV4-3 to TRBJ2-3; no definite D call. The germline V gene has CDR1 LGHNA and CDR2 YSLEER. The CDR3 totals 15 residues. Trimming cost V 4 bases and J 0 bases, with 11 bases left between them. The CDR3 coding sequence is TGCGCCAGCAGCCTTGGAGCTTATAGCACAGATACGCAGTATTTT. It encodes CASSLGAYSTDTQYF.

This clone was seen ten or more times. This rearrangement joins TRBV5-1 to TRBJ2-3; TRBD1 matches at 9 bases. Germline trimming cut 4 bases from V and 6 bases from J; bases unmatched to any gene: 12. The CDR3 extends over 16 amino acids. The V gene's germline CDR1 is SGHRS and CDR2 YFSETQ. This CDR3 reads CASSQQTGQGMDTQYF. DNA of the CDR3: TGCGCCAGCAGCCAACAAACGGGACAGGGAATGGATACGCAGTATTTT.

This clone has only a few counts. The genes are TRBV5-1 and TRBJ2-3, with 9 bases that match TRBD2. The CDR3 loop spans 17 amino acids. The ends lost 0 bases at V and 0 bases at J; junction bases unmatched: 5. CDR1 is SGHRS and CDR2 is YFSETQ in the germline V gene. The CDR3 sequence is CASSLALAGASTDTQYF. The CDR3 region has the DNA TGCGCCAGCAGCTTGGCCTTAGCGGGGGCTAGCACAGATACGCAGTATTTT.

This clone was seen a few times. This CDR3 fails to terminate in the conserved phenylalanine or tryptophan, so it likely reflects a read error. The limits of the CDR3 on the DNA are not certain, so only TCRdb's listed CDR3 is given. The rearrangement links TRBV29-1 to TRBJ2-7; the D call of TRBD2 is as the table states it, not checked on the DNA. The CDR3 is 9 amino acids long, termini counted. Germline CDR1 and CDR2: SQVTM and ANQGSEA. CDR3 in amino acids: CSVEVDLRA.

The chain recombines TRBV5-1 with TRBJ1-4, with a tentative D call TRBD1 (6 bases). The CDR3 has 13 amino acids. Deletions cut 1 base from V and 8 bases from J, with 9 bases between. Germline V lookup: CDR1 SGHRS, CDR2 YFSETQ. CDR3 residues: CASSLWQGEKLFF. The CDR3 DNA follows: TGCGCCAGCAGCTTGTGGCAGGGGGAAAAACTGTTTTTT. Supplemented by reference TRBV5-1 and TRBJ1-4, the full variable domain reads KAGVTQTPRYLIKTRGQQVTLSCSPISGHRSVSWYQQTPGQGLQFLFEYFSETQRNKGNFPGRFSGRQFSNSRSEMNVSTLELGDSALYLCASSLWQGEKLFFGSGTQLSVL.

The V call is TRBV27, the J call TRBJ2-6; D may match TRBD1 or TRBD2 (5 bases each). Trimming removed 5 bases at V and 2 bases at J, with 10 bases between. Germline V gene sequence: CDR1 MNHEY, CDR2 SMNVEV (reference sequence). The CDR3 is 15 amino acids. Here the CDR3 DNA reads TGTGCCAGCAGTACCCTGGGGGCTGGGGCCAACGTCCTGACTTTC. The encoded protein is CASSTLGAGANVLTF.

This clone was seen repeatedly, ten times or more. The chain recombines TRBV9 with TRBJ1-1, with D perhaps matching TRBD1 (5 bases). The germline CDR1 and CDR2 sequences are SGDLS and YYNGEE. Trimming cost V 4 bases and J 0 bases, with 7 bases left between them. This CDR3 has 13 residues. Here the CDR3 reads CASSRQMNTEAFF. In DNA, the CDR3 is TGTGCCAGCAGCCGACAGATGAACACTGAAGCTTTCTTT.

The chain couples TRBV19 to TRBJ2-6; D is ambiguous. The germline CDR1 and CDR2 sequences are LNHDA and SQIVND (reference sequence). V was cut by 8 bases and J by 4 bases, with 12 bases left in between. The CDR3 contains 14 residues. Here the CDR3 DNA reads TGTGCCAGTCTCCGTAAGGGAGGGGCCAACGTCCTGACTTTC. Its translation is CASLRKGGANVLTF.

This clone appeared a few times. The chain carries TRBV28 and TRBJ1-4; tentatively, D is TRBD1 (5 bases). This CDR3 has 15 amino acids. V dropped 6 bases and J dropped 10 bases, with 21 bases sitting between them. The germline V gene has CDR1 MDHEN and CDR2 SYDVKM. CDR3 coding DNA: TGTGCCAGCAGCCCCGGCGGGACTGTCGCGGGAAAACTGTTTTTT. This translates into CASSPGGTVAGKLFF.